This T cell receptor (beta chain) was captured by sequencing in a study of blood T cells in healthy people across ages. Using a J-beta primer mix together with a sample-barcoded 5' primer, a second PCR was run for 7 to 11 cycles. TCRdb re-called the 5' RACE reads through MiXCR, storing one row per CDR3 protein. Of 750,000 to 1,000,000 distinct CDR3 sequences in the sample, 25% to 35% were seen once. The sample was also reused in another study, on T cells of mothers and their children. That work adds: Overlap ran slightly, non-significantly higher for related than unrelated mother-child pairs.

What was sequenced was blood. The origin of this receptor is a middle-aged woman in good health.

Written as DNA, the CDR3 is TGTGCCAGCAGCTTGGAGGGGGTGACAGCTTCTTACAATGAGCAGTTCTTC. It is translated as CASSLEGVTASYNEQFF. This chain joins TRBV5-5 and TRBJ2-1; weak D call: TRBD1 (6 bases). This CDR3 contains 17 residues. V lost 0 bases, J lost 4 bases, and 17 bases lay in between. Germline assignment: CDR1 SGHKS and CDR2 YYEKEE (reference sequence).